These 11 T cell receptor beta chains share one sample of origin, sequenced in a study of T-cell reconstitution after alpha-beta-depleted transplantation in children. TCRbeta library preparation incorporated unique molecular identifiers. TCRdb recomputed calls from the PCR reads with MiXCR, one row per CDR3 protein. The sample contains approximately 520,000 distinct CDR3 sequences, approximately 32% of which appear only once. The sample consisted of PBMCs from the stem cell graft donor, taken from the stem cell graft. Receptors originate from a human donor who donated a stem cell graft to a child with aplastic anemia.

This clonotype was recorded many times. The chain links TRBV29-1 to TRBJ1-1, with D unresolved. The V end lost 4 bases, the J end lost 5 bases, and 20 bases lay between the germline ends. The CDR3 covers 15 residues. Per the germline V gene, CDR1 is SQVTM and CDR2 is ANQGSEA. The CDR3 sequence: CSVGTGTRELTEAFF. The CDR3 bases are TGCAGCGTTGGGACGGGAACACGGGAATTGACTGAAGCTTTCTTT.

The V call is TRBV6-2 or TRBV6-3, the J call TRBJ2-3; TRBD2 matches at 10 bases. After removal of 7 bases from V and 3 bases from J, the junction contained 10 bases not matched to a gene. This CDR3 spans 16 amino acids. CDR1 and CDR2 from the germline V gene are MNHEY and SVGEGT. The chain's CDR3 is CASKLGLAGATDTQYF. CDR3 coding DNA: TGTGCCAGCAAACTTGGGCTAGCGGGAGCGACAGATACGCAGTATTTT.

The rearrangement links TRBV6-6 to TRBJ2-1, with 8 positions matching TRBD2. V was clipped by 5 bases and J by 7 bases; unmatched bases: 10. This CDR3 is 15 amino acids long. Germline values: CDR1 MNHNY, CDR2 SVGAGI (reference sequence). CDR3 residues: CASSLEREWANEQFF. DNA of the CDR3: TGTGCCAGCAGTCTCGAGCGGGAGTGGGCTAATGAGCAGTTCTTC.

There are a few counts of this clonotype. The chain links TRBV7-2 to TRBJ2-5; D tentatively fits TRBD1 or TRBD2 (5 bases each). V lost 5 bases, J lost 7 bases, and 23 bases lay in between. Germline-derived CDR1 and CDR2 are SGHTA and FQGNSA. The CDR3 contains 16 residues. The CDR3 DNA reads TGTGCCAGCAGCATTAATCCCGGGACCCAAATAGGGACCCAGTACTTC. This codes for CASSINPGTQIGTQYF.

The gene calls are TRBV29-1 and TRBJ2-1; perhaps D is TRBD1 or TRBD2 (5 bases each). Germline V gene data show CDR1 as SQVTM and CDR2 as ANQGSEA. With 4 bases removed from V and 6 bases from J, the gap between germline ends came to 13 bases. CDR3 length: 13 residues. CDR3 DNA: TGCAGCGTTGGGGGGAGACTAATCAATGAGCAGTTCTTC. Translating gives CSVGGRLINEQFF.

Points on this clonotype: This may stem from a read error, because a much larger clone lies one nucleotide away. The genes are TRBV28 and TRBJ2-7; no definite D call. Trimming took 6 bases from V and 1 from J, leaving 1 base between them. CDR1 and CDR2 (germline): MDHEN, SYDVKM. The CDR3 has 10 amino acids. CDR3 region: CASRSYEQYF. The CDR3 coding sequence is TGTGCCAGCAGATCCTACGAGCAGTACTTC.

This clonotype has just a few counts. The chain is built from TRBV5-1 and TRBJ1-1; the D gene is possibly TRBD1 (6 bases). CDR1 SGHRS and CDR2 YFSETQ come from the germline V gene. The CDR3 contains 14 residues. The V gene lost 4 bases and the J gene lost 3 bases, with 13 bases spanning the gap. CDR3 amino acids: CASSPSTGYTEAFF. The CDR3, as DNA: TGCGCCAGCAGCCCATCCACAGGGTACACTGAAGCTTTCTTT.

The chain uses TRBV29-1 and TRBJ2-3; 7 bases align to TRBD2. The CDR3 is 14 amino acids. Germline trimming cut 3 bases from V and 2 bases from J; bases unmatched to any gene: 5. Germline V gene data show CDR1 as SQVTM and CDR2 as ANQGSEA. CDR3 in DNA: TGCAGCGTTGAGGTACTAGCGCTCACAGATACGCAGTATTTT. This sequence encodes CSVEVLALTDTQYF.

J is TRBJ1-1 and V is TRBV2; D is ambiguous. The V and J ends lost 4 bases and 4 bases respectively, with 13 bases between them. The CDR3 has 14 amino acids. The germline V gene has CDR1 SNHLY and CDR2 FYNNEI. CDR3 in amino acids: CASSVGQPGTEAFF. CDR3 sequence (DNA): TGTGCCAGCAGTGTAGGCCAGCCCGGCACTGAAGCTTTCTTT.

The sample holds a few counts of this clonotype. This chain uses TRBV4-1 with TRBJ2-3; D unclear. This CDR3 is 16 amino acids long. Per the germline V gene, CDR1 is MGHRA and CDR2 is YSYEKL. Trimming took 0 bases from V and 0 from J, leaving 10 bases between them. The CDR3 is CASSQDHPGSTDTQYF. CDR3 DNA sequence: TGCGCCAGCAGCCAAGATCATCCGGGTAGCACAGATACGCAGTATTTT.

This chain's CDR3 is CASSYGLPQGTQETQYF. The CDR3 DNA is TGTGCCAGCAGTTACGGGCTACCACAGGGAACCCAAGAGACCCAGTACTTC. This sequence joins TRBV6-5 and TRBJ2-5, with a weak D call TRBD1 (6 bases). Germline values: CDR1 MNHEY, CDR2 SVGAGI. The V and J ends lost 2 bases and 1 base respectively, with 17 bases between them. The CDR3 contains 17 residues.